Shown below are 17 T cell receptor beta chains from a single sample sequenced in a study of Graves' ophthalmopathy and Graves' hyperthyroidism. TCR beta CDR3 regions were amplified from RNA transcripts. Second-round multiplex PCR came after first-round RT-PCR with HTBI primers. TCRdb reanalysed the multiplex PCR reads using MiXCR and keeps one entry per CDR3 protein. The table has some 350,000 distinct CDR3 sequences, about a sixth seen once. Sequencing input: peripheral blood. These receptors came from an adult woman with stable Graves' hyperthyroidism.

This clonotype was seen ten or more times. The chain links TRBV6-5 to TRBJ2-5; D not certain. There are 14 residues in the CDR3. V was cut by 0 bases and J by 5 bases, with 10 bases left in between. Germline assignment: CDR1 MNHEY and CDR2 SVGAGI. DNA of the CDR3: TGTGCCAGCAGTTACTCGACCGCGGCGGAGACCCAGTACTTC. As protein: CASSYSTAAETQYF.

This clonotype was counted at least ten times. The genes are TRBV20-1 and TRBJ1-3, with a possible D match to TRBD1 (5 bases). The CDR3 totals 17 residues. The V end was cut by 5 bases, the J end by 4 bases, with 24 bases between. Germline V gives CDR1 DFQATT, CDR2 SNEGSKA (reference sequence). CDR3 sequence (DNA): TGCAGTGCTGGACCCCTGGGGGGGAACTGGGTGGGAAACACCATATATTTT. It is translated as CSAGPLGGNWVGNTIYF.

In this sample, this clonotype turned up many times. The chain couples TRBV7-2 to TRBJ2-4; tentative D call: TRBD2 (6 bases). CDR1 SGHTA and CDR2 FQGNSA come from the germline V gene. The V end was cut by 5 bases, the J end by 5 bases, with 22 bases between. The CDR3 runs to 17 residues. CDR3 in amino acids: CASSTGVVWGVENIQYF. CDR3 nucleotides: TGTGCCAGCAGCACCGGCGTTGTGTGGGGGGTAGAAAACATTCAGTACTTC. Using reference TRBV7-2 and TRBJ2-4 for the parts outside the CDR3, the full variable domain is GAGVSQSPSNKVTEKGKDVELRCDPISGHTALYWYRQSLGQGLEFLIYFQGNSAPDKSGLPSDRFSAERTGGSVSTLTIQRTQQEDSAVYLCASSTGVVWGVENIQYFGAGTRLSVL.

The genes are TRBV2 and TRBJ2-7; D is undetermined. CDR1 is SNHLY, CDR2 FYNNEI, per germline. This CDR3 has 17 residues. V was clipped by 5 bases and J by 1 base, with 21 bases between them. The CDR3 nucleotides are TGTGCCAGCAGTATTCAAAGTCGGGCAGTTTTATCCTACGAGCAGTACTTC. This sequence encodes CASSIQSRAVLSYEQYF.

This clonotype was seen ten or more times. At one boundary the junction diverges from the germline segment, which might be a read error. The chain combines TRBV6-5 with TRBJ2-4; the D is unclear. Germline CDR1 reads MNHEY; CDR2 reads SVGAGI. The CDR3 has 13 residues. CDR3 nucleotide sequence: TGTGCCAGCAGTTACATAGCCAAAAACATTAAGTACTTC. Protein sequence: CASSYIAKNIKYF.

For this clonotype: Given a much more abundant clone one base away, this may be a read error. The chain has TRBV28 and TRBJ2-7; D not certain. This CDR3 is 15 amino acids long. V lost 7 bases and J 2 bases, leaving 18 bases between the germline ends. Germline CDR1 is MDHEN and CDR2 is SYDVKM. DNA of the CDR3: TGTGCCAGCATGGCTTCCTCCAGCGCCGCCTACGAGCAGTACTTC. Amino acids: CASMASSSAAYEQYF.

The chain couples TRBV24-1 to TRBJ2-7, with D maybe TRBD1 (5 bases). The germline V gene has CDR1 KGHDR and CDR2 SFDVKD. The CDR3 length is 13 residues. Trimming pared 5 bases from V and 5 bases from J, leaving 12 bases between. CDR3 sequence reads: CATSGQGNHEQYF. The DNA for the CDR3 is TGTGCCACCAGTGGCCAGGGAAACCACGAGCAGTACTTC.

This chain connects TRBV25-1 to TRBJ2-2, with 13 bases identical to TRBD2. From germline, CDR1 is MGHDK and CDR2 SYGVNS. The CDR3 sequence is 20 residues long. The ends lost 5 bases at V and 1 base at J; junction bases unmatched: 13. In DNA, the CDR3 is TGTGCCAGCAGTCCCCCGTCAGGACTAGCGGGAGCGGTGAACACCGGGGAGCTGTTTTTT. This encodes CASSPPSGLAGAVNTGELFF.

The table lists this clonotype with many counts. The chain carries TRBV5-1 and TRBJ2-4, with TRBD1 as a possible D gene (6 bases). V lost 2 bases, J lost 7 bases, and 16 bases lay in between. Germline assignment: CDR1 SGHRS and CDR2 YFSETQ. This CDR3 contains 15 residues. CDR3 protein: CASSFLTGKGNIQYF. In nucleotides, the CDR3 is TGCGCCAGCAGCTTTCTCACAGGGAAAGGGAACATTCAGTACTTC.

This clonotype was seen ten or more times. V and J are TRBV4-2 and TRBJ1-2; D is unclear. Germline lookup yields CDR1 LGHNA and CDR2 YNFKEQ. V was cut by 0 bases and J by 4 bases, with 3 bases left in between. This CDR3 spans 12 amino acids. As DNA, the CDR3 is TGTGCCAGCAGCCAAGATCCCTATGGCTACACCTTC. This translates into CASSQDPYGYTF.

This clonotype has more than one count but fewer than ten. The chain has TRBV7-2 and TRBJ1-5; D perhaps matches TRBD1 (6 bases). There are 13 residues in the CDR3. V lost 1 base, J lost 7 bases, and 8 bases lay in between. The germline CDR1 and CDR2 sequences are SGHTA and FQGNSA. The CDR3: CASSLVRGQPQHF. CDR3 sequence (DNA): TGTGCCAGCAGCTTAGTGAGGGGGCAGCCCCAGCATTTT.

This clonotype was picked up many times. The V gene is TRBV20-1, the J gene TRBJ2-7, with D possibly matching TRBD2 (5 bases). The germline V gene encodes CDR1 DFQATT and CDR2 SNEGSKA (reference sequence). The CDR3 sequence is 12 residues long. V lost 5 bases and J lost 7, with 15 bases in between. The CDR3 sequence is CSAPVVAKEQYF. The DNA for the CDR3 is TGCAGTGCTCCGGTGGTAGCGAAGGAGCAGTACTTC.

This clonotype was picked up many times. This chain links TRBV6-6 with TRBJ1-1, with D perhaps TRBD1 (5 bases). The CDR3 is 13 residues long. Trimming shortened V by 6 bases and J by 2 bases, and 10 bases separated the two germline ends. CDR1 is MNHNY, CDR2 SVGAGI, per germline (reference sequence). The CDR3 loop reads CASSAGRNTEAFF. DNA of the CDR3: TGTGCCAGCAGCGCAGGGAGAAACACTGAAGCTTTCTTT.

The count of this clonotype is one. The chain carries TRBV6-2 or TRBV6-3 and TRBJ2-5; 9 bases agree with TRBD2. The CDR3 extends over 15 amino acids. The V and J ends lost 2 bases and 5 bases, in that order; junction bases with no gene match: 6. CDR1 and CDR2 from the germline V gene are MNHEY and SVGEGT. CDR3 nucleotides: TGTGCCAGCAGTTACGGGACTAGCAAGCTGGAGACCCAGTACTTC. As protein: CASSYGTSKLETQYF.

V and J are TRBV28 and TRBJ2-5, with 7 bases aligning to TRBD2. The CDR3 runs to 16 residues. Germline lookup yields CDR1 MDHEN and CDR2 SYDVKM. V shed 5 bases and J 2 bases; nucleotides not matched to a gene: 11. DNA of the CDR3: TGTGCCAGCAGTCCCCTTGATCTAGCGGAGCAAGAGACCCAGTACTTC. It translates to CASSPLDLAEQETQYF.

The table lists this clonotype with many counts. The rearrangement joins TRBV6-1 to TRBJ2-5; TRBD2 matches at 10 bases. The CDR3 has 19 residues. The V gene end was trimmed by 1 base and the J gene end by 2 bases; junction bases not matched to a gene: 13. CDR1 and CDR2 from the germline V gene are MNHNS and SASEGT. The CDR3 DNA is TGTGCCAGCAGTGAAGTAGTAATAGCGGGAGGACCAGATCAAGAGACCCAGTACTTC. Its protein is CASSEVVIAGGPDQETQYF.

There are many counts of this clonotype. The chain employs TRBV6-2 or TRBV6-3 and TRBJ1-5; possible D gene TRBD1, 6 bases. Germline V gives CDR1 MNHEY, CDR2 SVGEGT. This CDR3 comprises 17 residues. Trimming took off 2 bases at V and 1 base at J, with 15 bases between the two ends. This CDR3 reads CASSYQQGRTSNQPQHF. The CDR3 DNA reads TGTGCCAGCAGTTACCAGCAGGGGCGAACCAGCAATCAGCCCCAGCATTTT.